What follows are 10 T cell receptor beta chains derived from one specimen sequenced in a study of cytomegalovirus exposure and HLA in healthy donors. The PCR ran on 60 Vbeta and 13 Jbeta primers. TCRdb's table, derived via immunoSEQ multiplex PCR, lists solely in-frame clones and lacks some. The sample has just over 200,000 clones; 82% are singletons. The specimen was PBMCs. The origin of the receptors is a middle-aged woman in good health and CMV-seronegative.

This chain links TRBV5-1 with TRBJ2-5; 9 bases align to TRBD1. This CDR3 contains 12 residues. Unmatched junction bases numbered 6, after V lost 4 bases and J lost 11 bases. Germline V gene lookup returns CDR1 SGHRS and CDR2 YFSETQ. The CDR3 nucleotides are TGCGCCAGCAGCACGGACAGGGGACTTCAGTACTTC. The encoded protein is CASSTDRGLQYF. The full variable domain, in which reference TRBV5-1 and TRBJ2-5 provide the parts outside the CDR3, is KAGVTQTPRYLIKTRGQQVTLSCSPISGHRSVSWYQQTPGQGLQFLFEYFSETQRNKGNFPGRFSGRQFSNSRSEMNVSTLELGDSALYLCASSTDRGLQYFGPGTRLLVL.

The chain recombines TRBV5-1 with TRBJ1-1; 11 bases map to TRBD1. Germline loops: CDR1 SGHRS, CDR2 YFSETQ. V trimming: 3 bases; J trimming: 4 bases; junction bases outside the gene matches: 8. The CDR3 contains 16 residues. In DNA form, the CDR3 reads TGCGCCAGCAGCTGGGGGACAGGGGGAGAAGGCACTGAAGCTTTCTTT. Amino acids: CASSWGTGGEGTEAFF.

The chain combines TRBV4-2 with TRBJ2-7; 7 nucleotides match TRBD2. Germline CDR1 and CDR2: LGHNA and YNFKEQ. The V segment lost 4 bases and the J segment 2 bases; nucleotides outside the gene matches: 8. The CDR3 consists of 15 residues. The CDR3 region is CASSPDGRRAYEQYF. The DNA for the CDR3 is TGTGCCAGCAGCCCCGACGGGAGGCGAGCCTACGAGCAGTACTTC.

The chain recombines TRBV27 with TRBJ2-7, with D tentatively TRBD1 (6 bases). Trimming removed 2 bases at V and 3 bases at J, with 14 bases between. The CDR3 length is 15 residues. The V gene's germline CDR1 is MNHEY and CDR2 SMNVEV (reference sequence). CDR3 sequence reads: CASSLSQGLRYEQYF. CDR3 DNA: TGTGCCAGCAGTTTAAGTCAGGGGTTACGCTACGAGCAGTACTTC.

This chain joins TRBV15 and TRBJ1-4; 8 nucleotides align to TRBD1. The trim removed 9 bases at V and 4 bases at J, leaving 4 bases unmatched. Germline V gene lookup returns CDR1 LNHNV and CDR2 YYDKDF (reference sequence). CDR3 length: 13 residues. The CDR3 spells CATTGQGNEKLFF. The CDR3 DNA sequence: TGTGCCACTACCGGACAGGGTAATGAAAAACTGTTTTTT.

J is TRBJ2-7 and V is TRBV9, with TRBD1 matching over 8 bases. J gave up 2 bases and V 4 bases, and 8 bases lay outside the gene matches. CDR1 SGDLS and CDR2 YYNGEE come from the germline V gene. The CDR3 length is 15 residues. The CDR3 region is CASSKRQGTPYEQYF. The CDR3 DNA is TGTGCCAGCAGCAAACGACAGGGGACTCCCTACGAGCAGTACTTC. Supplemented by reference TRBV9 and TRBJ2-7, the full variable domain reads DSGVTQTPKHLITATGQRVTLRCSPRSGDLSVYWYQQSLDQGLQFLIQYYNGEERAKGNILERFSAQQFPDLHSELNLSSLELGDSALYFCASSKRQGTPYEQYFGPGTRLTVT.

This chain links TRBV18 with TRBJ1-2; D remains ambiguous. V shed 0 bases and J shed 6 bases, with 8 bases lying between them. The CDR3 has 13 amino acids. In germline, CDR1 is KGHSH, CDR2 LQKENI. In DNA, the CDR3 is TGTGCCAGCTCACCACCGGTAGAGAATGGCTACACCTTC. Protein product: CASSPPVENGYTF. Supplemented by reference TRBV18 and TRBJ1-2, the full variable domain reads NAGVMQNPRHLVRRRGQEARLRCSPMKGHSHVYWYRQLPEEGLKFMVYLQKENIIDESGMPKERFSAEFPKEGPSILRIQQVVRGDSAAYFCASSPPVENGYTFGSGTRLTVV.

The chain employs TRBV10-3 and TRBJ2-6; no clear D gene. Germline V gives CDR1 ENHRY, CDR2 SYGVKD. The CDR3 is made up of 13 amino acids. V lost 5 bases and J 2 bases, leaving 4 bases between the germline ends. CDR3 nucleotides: TGTGCCATCAGTACGGCTGGGGCCAACGTCCTGACTTTC. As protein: CAISTAGANVLTF.

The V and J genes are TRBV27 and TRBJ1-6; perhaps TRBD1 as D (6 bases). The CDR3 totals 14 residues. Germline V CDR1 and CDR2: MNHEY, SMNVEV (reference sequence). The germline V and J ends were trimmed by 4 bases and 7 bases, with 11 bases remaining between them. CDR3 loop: CASSSRQDNSPLHF. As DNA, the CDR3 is TGTGCCAGCAGTTCCCGACAGGACAATTCACCCCTCCACTTT.

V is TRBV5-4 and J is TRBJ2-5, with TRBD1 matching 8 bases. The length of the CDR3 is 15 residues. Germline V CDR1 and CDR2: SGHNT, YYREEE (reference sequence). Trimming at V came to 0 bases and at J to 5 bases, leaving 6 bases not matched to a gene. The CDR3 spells CASSLADRGYETQYF. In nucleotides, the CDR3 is TGTGCCAGCAGCTTGGCCGACAGGGGATACGAGACCCAGTACTTC.